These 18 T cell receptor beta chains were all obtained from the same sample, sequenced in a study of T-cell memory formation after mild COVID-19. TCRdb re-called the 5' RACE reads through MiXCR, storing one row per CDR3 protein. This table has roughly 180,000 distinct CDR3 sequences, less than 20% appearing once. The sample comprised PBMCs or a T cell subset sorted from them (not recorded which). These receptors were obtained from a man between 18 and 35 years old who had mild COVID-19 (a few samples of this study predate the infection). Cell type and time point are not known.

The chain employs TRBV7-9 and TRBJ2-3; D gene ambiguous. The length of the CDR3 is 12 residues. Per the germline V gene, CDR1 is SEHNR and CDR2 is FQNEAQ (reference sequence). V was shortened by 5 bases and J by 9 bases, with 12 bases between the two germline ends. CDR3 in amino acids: CASSLVAPTQYF. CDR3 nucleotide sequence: TGTGCCAGCAGCCTAGTGGCCCCGACGCAGTATTTT.

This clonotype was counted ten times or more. CDR3 bases: TGTGCCAGCAGGCCTGGGAATCGAAATGAGCAGTTCTTC. This codes for CASRPGNRNEQFF. The rearrangement links TRBV7-6 to TRBJ2-1; D unclear. The CDR3 sequence is 13 residues long. Deletions cut 6 bases from V and 7 bases from J, with 13 bases between. Germline V gene data show CDR1 as SGHVS and CDR2 as FNYEAQ.

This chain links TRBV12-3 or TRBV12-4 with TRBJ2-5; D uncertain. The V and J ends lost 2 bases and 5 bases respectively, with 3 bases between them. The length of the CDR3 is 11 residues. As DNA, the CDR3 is TGTGCCAGCAGTTTATACGAGACCCAGTACTTC. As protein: CASSLYETQYF.

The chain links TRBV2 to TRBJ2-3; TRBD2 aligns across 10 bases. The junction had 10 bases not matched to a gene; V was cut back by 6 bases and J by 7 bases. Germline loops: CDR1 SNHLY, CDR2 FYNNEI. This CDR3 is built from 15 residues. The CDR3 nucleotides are TGTGCCAGCAGGTCCTGGGGGACTAGCGAGTATACGCAGTATTTT. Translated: CASRSWGTSEYTQYF.

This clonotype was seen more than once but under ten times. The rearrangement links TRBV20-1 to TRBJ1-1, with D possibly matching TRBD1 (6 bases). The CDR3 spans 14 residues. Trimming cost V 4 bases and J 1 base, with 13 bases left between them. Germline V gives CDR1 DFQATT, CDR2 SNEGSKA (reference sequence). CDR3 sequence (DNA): TGCAGTGCTATGAACAGGGTTGGGAACACTGAAGCTTTCTTT. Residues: CSAMNRVGNTEAFF.

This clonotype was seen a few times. CDR3 protein: CSARDRGPGETQYF. The DNA for the CDR3 is TGCAGTGCTAGGGACAGGGGGCCGGGGGAGACCCAGTACTTC. J is TRBJ2-5 and V is TRBV20-1; 11 bases fit TRBD1. Trimming cost V 3 bases and J 5 bases; bases outside gene matches: 5. The CDR3 length is 14 residues. The germline gives CDR1 DFQATT, CDR2 SNEGSKA (reference sequence).

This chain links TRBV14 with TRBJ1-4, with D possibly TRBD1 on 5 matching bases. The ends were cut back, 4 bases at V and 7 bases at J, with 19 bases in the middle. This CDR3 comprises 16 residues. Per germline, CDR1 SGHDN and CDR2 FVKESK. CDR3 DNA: TGTGCCAGCAGCCTAAACCCGGGGGACCTCGGTGAAAAACTGTTTTTT. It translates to CASSLNPGDLGEKLFF. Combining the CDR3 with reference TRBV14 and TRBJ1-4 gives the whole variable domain EAGVTQFPSHSVIEKGQTVTLRCDPISGHDNLYWYRRVMGKEIKFLLHFVKESKQDESGMPNNRFLAERTGGTYSTLKVQPAELEDSGVYFCASSLNPGDLGEKLFFGSGTQLSVL.

CDR3 sequence: CSVEGGGGGSFTEAFF. As DNA, the CDR3 is TGCAGCGTTGAAGGGGGAGGGGGGGGTTCCTTCACTGAAGCTTTCTTT. The chain couples TRBV29-1 to TRBJ1-1; the D gene is possibly TRBD1 (6 bases). V was clipped by 1 base and J by 4 bases, with 19 bases between them. CDR3 length: 16 amino acids. CDR1 and CDR2 (germline): SQVTM, ANQGSEA.

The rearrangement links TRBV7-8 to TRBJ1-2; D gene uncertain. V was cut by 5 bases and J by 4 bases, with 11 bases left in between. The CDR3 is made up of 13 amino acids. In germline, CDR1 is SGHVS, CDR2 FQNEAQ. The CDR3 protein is CASSRTALYGYTF. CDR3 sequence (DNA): TGTGCCAGCAGCAGGACCGCCCTCTATGGCTACACCTTC.

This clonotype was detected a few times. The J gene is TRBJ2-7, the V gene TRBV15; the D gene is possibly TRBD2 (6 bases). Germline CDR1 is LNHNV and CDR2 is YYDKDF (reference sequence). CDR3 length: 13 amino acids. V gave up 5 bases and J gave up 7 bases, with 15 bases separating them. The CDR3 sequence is CATSRETAGEQYV. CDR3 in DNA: TGTGCCACCAGCCGTGAGACGGCGGGGGAGCAGTACGTC.

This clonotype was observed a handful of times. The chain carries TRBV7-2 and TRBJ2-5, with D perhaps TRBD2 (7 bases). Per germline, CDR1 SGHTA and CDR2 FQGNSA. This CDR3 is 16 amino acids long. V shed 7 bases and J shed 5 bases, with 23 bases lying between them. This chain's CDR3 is CASTVSAWAGAETQYF. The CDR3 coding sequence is TGTGCCAGCACCGTTTCTGCTTGGGCGGGGGCGGAGACCCAGTACTTC.

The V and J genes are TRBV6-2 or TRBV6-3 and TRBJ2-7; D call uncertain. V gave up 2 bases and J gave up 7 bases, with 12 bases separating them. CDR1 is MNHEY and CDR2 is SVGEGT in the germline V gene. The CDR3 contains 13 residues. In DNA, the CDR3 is TGTGCCAGCAGTTACGGGTATTACGGGGAGCAGTACGTC. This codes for CASSYGYYGEQYV.

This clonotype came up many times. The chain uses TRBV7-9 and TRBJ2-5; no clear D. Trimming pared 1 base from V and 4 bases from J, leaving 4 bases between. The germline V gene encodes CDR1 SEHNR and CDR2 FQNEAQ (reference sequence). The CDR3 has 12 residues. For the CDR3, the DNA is TGTGCCAGCAGCTTAGGGGTAGAGACCCAGTACTTC. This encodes CASSLGVETQYF.

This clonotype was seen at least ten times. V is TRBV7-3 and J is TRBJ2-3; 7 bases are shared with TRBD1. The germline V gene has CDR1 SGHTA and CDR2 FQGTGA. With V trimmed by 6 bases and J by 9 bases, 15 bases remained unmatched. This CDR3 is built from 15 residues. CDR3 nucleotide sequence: TGTGCCAGCAGACCGACAGGGAACCCCGCCCAGACGCAGTATTTT. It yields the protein CASRPTGNPAQTQYF.

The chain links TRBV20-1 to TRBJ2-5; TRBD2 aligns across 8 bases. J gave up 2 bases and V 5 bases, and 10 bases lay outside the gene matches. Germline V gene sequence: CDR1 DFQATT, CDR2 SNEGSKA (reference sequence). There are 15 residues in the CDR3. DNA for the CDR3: TGCAGTGCTGTGGAGGTGGCGGGGGGACAAGAGACCCAGTACTTC. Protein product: CSAVEVAGGQETQYF.

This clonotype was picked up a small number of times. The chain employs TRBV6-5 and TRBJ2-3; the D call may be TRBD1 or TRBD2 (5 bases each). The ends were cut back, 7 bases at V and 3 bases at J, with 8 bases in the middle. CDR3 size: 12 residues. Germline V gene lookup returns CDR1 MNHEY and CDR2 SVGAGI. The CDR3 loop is CASKGTTDTQYF. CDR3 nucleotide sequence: TGTGCCAGCAAGGGGACGACAGATACGCAGTATTTT.

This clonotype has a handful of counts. Written as DNA, the CDR3 is TGTGCCAGCAGGAACCGGGACGTCGAGACCCAGTACTTC. It encodes CASRNRDVETQYF. J is TRBJ2-5 and V is TRBV6-5; D may correspond to TRBD1 or TRBD2 (5 bases each). The germline gives CDR1 MNHEY, CDR2 SVGAGI. The V and J ends lost 6 bases and 5 bases respectively, with 13 bases between them. This CDR3 region has 13 residues.

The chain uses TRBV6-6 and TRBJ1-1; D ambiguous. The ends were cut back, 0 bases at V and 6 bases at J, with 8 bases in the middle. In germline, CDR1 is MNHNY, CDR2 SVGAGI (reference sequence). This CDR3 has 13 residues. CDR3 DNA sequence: TGTGCCAGCAGTTACTCGGCGGGCGCTGAAGCTTTCTTT. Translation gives CASSYSAGAEAFF.